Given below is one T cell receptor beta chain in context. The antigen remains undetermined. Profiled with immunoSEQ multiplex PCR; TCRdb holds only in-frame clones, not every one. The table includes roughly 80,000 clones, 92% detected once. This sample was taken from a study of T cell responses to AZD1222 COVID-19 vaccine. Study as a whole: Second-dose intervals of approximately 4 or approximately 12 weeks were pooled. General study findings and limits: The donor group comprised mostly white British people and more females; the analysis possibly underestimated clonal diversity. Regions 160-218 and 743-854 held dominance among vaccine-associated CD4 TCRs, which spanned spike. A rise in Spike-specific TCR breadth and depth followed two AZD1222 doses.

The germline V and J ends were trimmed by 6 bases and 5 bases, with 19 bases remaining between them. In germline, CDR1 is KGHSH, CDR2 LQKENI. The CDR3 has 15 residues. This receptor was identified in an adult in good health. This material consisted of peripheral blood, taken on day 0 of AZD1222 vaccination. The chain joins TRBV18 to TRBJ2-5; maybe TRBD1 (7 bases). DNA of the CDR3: TGTGCCAGCTCTACCTATTTGACAGGGAGGGAGACCCAGTACTTC. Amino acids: CASSTYLTGRETQYF. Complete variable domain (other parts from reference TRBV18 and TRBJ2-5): NAGVMQNPRHLVRRRGQEARLRCSPMKGHSHVYWYRQLPEEGLKFMVYLQKENIIDESGMPKERFSAEFPKEGPSILRIQQVVRGDSAAYFCASSTYLTGRETQYFGPGTRLLVL.